This T cell receptor beta chain was observed in a study of CD8+CD57+ T cells in acquired aplastic anemia. Study background: Sorted CD4+ and CD8+ cells yielded DNA averaging approximately 3.5 ug.

Selection for sequencing was limited to patients who had shown CD8+CD57+ cell expansion by flow cytometry. Blood samples were obtained from patients who had received no prior therapy. Investigators profiled TCR beta VDJ and CDR3 from genomic DNA template. From the reads, TCRdb called clonotypes with MiXCR, one entry per CDR3 protein. The repertoire holds 110,000 or so distinct CDR3 sequences, with 50% to 70% as singletons. Germline V gives CDR1 DFQATT, CDR2 SNEGSKA (reference sequence). The ends lost 5 bases at V and 1 base at J; junction bases unmatched: 5. The CDR3 totals 14 residues. This TCR came from a human donor with aplastic anemia. Sample: sorted CD4+, CD8+, or CD8+CD57+ T cells (not recorded which) from PBMCs. This chain connects TRBV20-1 to TRBJ2-1; 7 bases match TRBD1. As DNA, the CDR3 is TGCAGTGCTCGAACAGGGGTTTCCTACAATGAGCAGTTCTTC. Translated, it gives CSARTGVSYNEQFF.